This TCR beta chain originates from a study of a mutant IDH1 vaccine in newly diagnosed glioma. In the study overall: Treated patients had a mean age of around 40 years and a 62.5% male, roughly 40% female split. Radiotherapy, temozolomide, or both had been given previously, and both were given to most.

V dropped 0 bases and J dropped 6 bases, with 8 bases sitting between them. The CDR3 is 14 amino acids. Germline V gene lookup returns CDR1 SGHTA and CDR2 FQGNSA. The repertoire was sequenced with immunoSEQ multiplex PCR; TCRdb's copy has only in-frame clones and lacks some. Here the sample spans approximately 61,000 clones, roughly 80% being singletons. As regards this clone: Its specificity is unknown.

Time point given: week 11, during vaccination. Each vaccine dose was 300 ug of mutant IDH1 20-mer peptide, with topical imiquimod. This rearrangement joins TRBV7-2 to TRBJ1-4; D perhaps matches TRBD1 (5 bases). Here the sequenced sample was PBMCs, taken from a glioma patient whose treatment included an IDH1 peptide vaccine. This clonotype was obtained from a man in his fifties or sixties with glioma. CDR3 coding DNA: TGTGCCAGCAGCTTAGCCAGGGAGGATGAAAAACTGTTTTTT. Residues: CASSLAREDEKLFF.